This T cell receptor (beta chain) was profiled in a study of blood T cell repertoires in COVID-19. Study-wide background: COVID-19 samples, acute and convalescent, were from the United States, Italy and Spain. Sources were T cells, B-cell-depleted T cells, or PBMCs; the material itself was cDNA or gDNA.

Profiled with immunoSEQ multiplex PCR; TCRdb holds only in-frame clones, not every one. The data contain 20,000 to 25,000 clones, approximately 88% of them singletons. The CDR3 sequence is 20 residues long. V lost 1 base, J lost 0 bases, and 15 bases stayed unmatched. Germline CDR1 MGHRA, CDR2 YSYEKL. Input material: peripheral blood. This rearrangement joins TRBV4-1 to TRBJ2-4; 7 bases align to TRBD2. The TCR was taken from a man of 80 years or more with active or convalescent COVID-19. CDR3 bases: TGCGCCAGCAGCCAAGGTCCCCGGGACTACCTACTTTTAGCCAAAAACATTCAGTACTTC. Its protein is CASSQGPRDYLLLAKNIQYF.